This section outlines one T cell receptor (beta chain) sequence together with its context. Antigen specificity is unknown. The data belong to a study of shared clonotypes between healthy human individuals. Germline V CDR1 and CDR2: LNHDA, SQIVND (reference sequence). This CDR3 region has 16 residues. With 1 base clipped from V and 7 bases from J, the junction kept 9 bases outside the gene matches. The method was immunoSEQ multiplex PCR; TCRdb's version includes in-frame clones alone and lacks a portion of them. The sample comprises some 1.5 million clones, 95% to 99% of which are singletons, and around 0.45% rests with the top ten. Study-level findings and limits: Memory subsets generally showed lower estimated richness than naive subsets. Clonotypes shared by all four sorted-subset donors had higher generation probabilities than non-shared clonotypes.

The sequenced sample consisted of naive CD4+ T cells sorted from blood. Specified subset: CD45RA+ positively selected. The receptor was derived from a man aged 30 to 45 in good health. The V and J genes are TRBV19 and TRBJ2-3; the match to TRBD1 covers 9 bases. CDR3: CASSIGTPGQGNTQYF. The CDR3 nucleotides are TGTGCCAGTAGTATAGGGACCCCGGGACAGGGAAATACGCAGTATTTT.